This TCR beta chain was sequenced in a study of cytomegalovirus exposure and HLA in healthy donors. At the level of the study: The same platform used for the 666 first-cohort repertoires was also used for the 120 or so validation repertoires, as a later analysis reported. Study observations and caveats: Rare TCR sequences predominated, though certain public TCRs were found in many donors. Both high specificity and high sensitivity reportedly marked the classifier's diagnosis of cytomegalovirus status. The study put around 180 TCR beta chains on its list as cytomegalovirus-associated.

The assay was immunoSEQ multiplex PCR, and TCRdb's table has in-frame clones only and misses some. There are 200,000 to 250,000 clones in the sample; approximately 88% occur only once, and more than 12% lies in the top ten. There are a few counts of this clone. What it binds is unknown. This sequence originates from a woman younger than 45 in good health and CMV-seropositive. The sample comprised PBMCs.

The DNA of the CDR3 is TGCGCCAGCAGCCAAGATCTGAGCGGGAGGGCCTGGGATGAGCAGTTCTTC. Its protein is CASSQDLSGRAWDEQFF. The chain is built from TRBV4-1 and TRBJ2-1; 10 positions match TRBD2. V gave up 0 bases and J gave up 8 bases; unmatched junction bases: 10. The CDR3 consists of 17 residues. Germline V gene data show CDR1 as MGHRA and CDR2 as YSYEKL.